What follows are 22 T cell receptor beta chains derived from one specimen sequenced in a study of blood T cells in healthy people across ages. Primed by a sample-barcoded 5' primer and a J-beta primer mix, a second PCR proceeded for roughly 6 to 12 cycles. TCRdb called the 5' RACE reads again in MiXCR, with one record for every CDR3 protein. The data show some 1.5 million distinct CDR3 sequences, 25% to 30% seen once. Input material: blood. These receptors were collected from a woman aged 25 to 39 in good health.

On this clonotype: A much larger clone sits a single nucleotide away, making a read error possible. The V gene is TRBV6-2 or TRBV6-3, the J gene TRBJ2-1; a possible D gene is TRBD1 (5 bases). V was cut by 5 bases and J by 10 bases, with 18 bases left in between. The CDR3 loop spans 14 amino acids. Germline values: CDR1 MNHEY, CDR2 SVGEGT. In DNA, the CDR3 is TGTGCCAGCAGTCCGCCGACAGAATCGCTCGAGCAGTTCTTC. Protein product: CASSPPTESLEQFF.

V is TRBV5-5 and J is TRBJ2-7, with a possible D match to TRBD1 (6 bases). Germline lookup yields CDR1 SGHKS and CDR2 YYEKEE (reference sequence). Trimming stripped 3 bases from V and 5 bases from J, with 12 bases between. The CDR3 is made up of 13 amino acids. The CDR3 region has the DNA TGTGCCAGCAGCTGGGGTGAGGGGGACGAGCAGTACTTC. Translating it yields CASSWGEGDEQYF. Combining the CDR3 with reference TRBV5-5 and TRBJ2-7 gives the whole variable domain DAGVTQSPTHLIKTRGQQVTLRCSPISGHKSVSWYQQVLGQGPQFIFQYYEKEERGRGNFPDRFSARQFPNYSSELNVNALLLGDSALYLCASSWGEGDEQYFGPGTRLTVT.

This chain links TRBV6-1 with TRBJ2-3, with 14 bases fitting TRBD2. Germline CDR1 and CDR2: MNHNS and SASEGT. The CDR3 spans 15 residues. With 5 bases clipped from V and 4 bases from J, the junction kept 2 bases outside the gene matches. CDR3 sequence reads: CASSKTSGGADTQYF. CDR3 DNA: TGTGCCAGCAGTAAGACTAGCGGGGGGGCAGATACGCAGTATTTT.

As to this clonotype: With a much larger clone just one base away, this may be a read error. The chain links TRBV20-1 to TRBJ2-5; no definite D call. The J call could be wrong; TRBJ2-1 is a better fit for the DNA end. The germline V gene has CDR1 DFQATT and CDR2 SNEGSKA (reference sequence). This CDR3 has 12 amino acids. The DNA of the CDR3 is TGCAGTGCTAGAGAAATCCAAGAGACCCAGTTCTTC. Protein sequence: CSAREIQETQFF.

The rearrangement links TRBV9 to TRBJ1-1; D uncertain. The CDR3 extends over 15 amino acids. Trimming took off 0 bases at V and 2 bases at J, with 11 bases between the two ends. CDR1 and CDR2 from the germline V gene are SGDLS and YYNGEE. CDR3 sequence (DNA): TGTGCCAGCAGCGTAGTAGGAGGGTCAAACACTGAAGCTTTCTTT. Amino acid sequence: CASSVVGGSNTEAFF.

About this clonotype: At one end the junction does not follow the germline gene, possibly because of a read error. The CDR3 nucleotides read TGCGCCAGCAGCTCCCGGACAGGGGGCATCACTGGGACCAACGTCCTGACTTTC. This sequence encodes CASSSRTGGITGTNVLTF. The rearrangement links TRBV5-1 to TRBJ2-6, with 11 nucleotides matching TRBD1. CDR1 is SGHRS and CDR2 is YFSETQ in the germline V gene. This CDR3 has 18 residues.

This clonotype was seen a handful of times. A much larger clonotype is one base distant, so this may be a read error. The CDR3 region has the DNA TGCAGCGCTGGGCTGCTCACAGGGTACAATGAGCAGTACTTC. The encoded protein is CSAGLLTGYNEQYF. The chain joins TRBV29-1 to TRBJ2-7; TRBD1 might be the D (6 bases). Trimming removed 7 bases from V and 7 bases from J, with 23 bases in between. The germline V gene has CDR1 SQVTM and CDR2 ANQGSEA. The CDR3 covers 14 residues.

V usage is TRBV12-3 or TRBV12-4 and J usage is TRBJ2-7; 9 nucleotides line up with TRBD2. The J call could be wrong; TRBJ2-5 is a better fit for the DNA end. The CDR3 is made up of 16 amino acids. The CDR3 loop is CASSLALAGVQKTQYF. The CDR3 nucleotides are TGTGCCAGCAGTTTAGCGTTAGCGGGAGTACAGAAGACCCAGTACTTC.

This clonotype has a single count. The chain uses TRBV29-1 and TRBJ2-2, with TRBD1 matching over 7 bases. The length of the CDR3 is 14 residues. The germline CDR1 and CDR2 sequences are SQVTM and ANQGSEA. V was clipped by 6 bases and J by 5 bases; unmatched bases: 9. CDR3 sequence reads: CSVGKRDRTGELFF. The DNA for the CDR3 is TGCAGCGTCGGGAAAAGGGACAGAACCGGGGAGCTGTTTTTT.

In its sample, this clonotype was seen a few times. The V call is TRBV5-1, the J call TRBJ2-1; D remains ambiguous. This CDR3 is built from 15 residues. V was shortened by 2 bases and J by 0 bases, with 9 bases between the two germline ends. CDR1 and CDR2 from the germline V gene are SGHRS and YFSETQ. CDR3 DNA: TGCGCCAGCAGCTTTGAAGCAAGCTCCTACAATGAGCAGTTCTTC. Translated: CASSFEASSYNEQFF.

This clonotype was detected a few times. The rearrangement joins TRBV20-1 to TRBJ1-1; D call uncertain. V lost 5 bases, J lost 1 base, and 8 bases lay in between. The germline gives CDR1 DFQATT, CDR2 SNEGSKA (reference sequence). The CDR3 covers 12 residues. CDR3 in amino acids: CSALLRNTEAFF. The DNA for the CDR3 is TGCAGTGCTCTCCTTCGGAACACTGAAGCTTTCTTT.

This clonotype was seen many times. This rearrangement joins TRBV12-3 or TRBV12-4 to TRBJ1-2, with 7 bases fitting TRBD1. The CDR3 contains 13 residues. Losses at the gene ends were 9 bases for V and 3 bases for J; bases not matched to a gene: 7. The CDR3 here is CASHRQGDYGYTF. In nucleotides, the CDR3 is TGTGCCAGTCATCGACAGGGTGACTATGGCTACACCTTC.

In regard to this clonotype: The conserved phenylalanine or tryptophan is not found at the CDR3 terminus, so this likely reflects a read error. The rearrangement uses TRBV6-2 or TRBV6-3 and TRBJ2-7; 8 positions agree with TRBD1. V trimming: 6 bases; J trimming: 6 bases; junction bases outside the gene matches: 4. The CDR3 extends over 12 amino acids. The germline CDR1 and CDR2 sequences are MNHEY and SVGEGT. The CDR3 region has the DNA TGTGCCAGCAGCGACAGGGGTGGCGAGCAGTACTGC. Amino acid sequence: CASSDRGGEQYC.

The rearrangement uses TRBV5-1 and TRBJ1-4, with D hard to call. Looked up from germline, CDR1 is SGHRS and CDR2 is YFSETQ. This CDR3 comprises 14 residues. Between the trimmed V and J ends, which lost 0 bases and 8 bases, there was a span of 11 bases. The CDR3 here is CASSLEVGSEKLFF. In DNA, the CDR3 is TGCGCCAGCAGCTTGGAGGTGGGAAGCGAAAAACTGTTTTTT.

This clonotype has a handful of counts. This rearrangement joins TRBV11-2 to TRBJ1-2, with 7 bases matching TRBD1. The germline CDR1 and CDR2 sequences are SGHAT and FQNNGV. V trimming: 5 bases; J trimming: 1 base; junction bases outside the gene matches: 4. There are 14 residues in the CDR3. The CDR3 nucleotides read TGTGCCAGCAGCCAGGGACAGTTTAACTATGGCTACACCTTC. It is translated as CASSQGQFNYGYTF.

The J gene is TRBJ2-7, the V gene TRBV10-3; 9 bases are a match to TRBD2. J gave up 3 bases and V 0 bases, and 6 bases lay outside the gene matches. This CDR3 comprises 16 residues. Germline V gene lookup returns CDR1 ENHRY and CDR2 SYGVKD. CDR3 loop: CAISESKAGGYYEQYF. CDR3 nucleotides: TGTGCCATCAGTGAGTCGAAGGCGGGGGGGTACTACGAGCAGTACTTC.

This clonotype was detected ten times or more. The chain joins TRBV9 to TRBJ2-5; 8 nucleotides line up with TRBD1. CDR1 and CDR2 from the germline V gene are SGDLS and YYNGEE. The CDR3 is 15 amino acids. The V and J ends lost 3 bases and 5 bases, in that order; junction bases with no gene match: 9. In DNA form, the CDR3 reads TGTGCCAGCAGCGCTTGGGACAGGCCGGGGGAGACCCAGTACTTC. Translated: CASSAWDRPGETQYF.

CDR3 residues: CSVIGLQETQYF. DNA for the CDR3: TGCAGCGTTATCGGGTTGCAAGAGACCCAGTACTTC. The V and J genes are TRBV29-1 and TRBJ2-5, with D uncertain. Deletions cut 5 bases from V and 2 bases from J, with 9 bases between. The CDR3 extends over 12 amino acids. Germline V lookup: CDR1 SQVTM, CDR2 ANQGSEA.

The table lists this clonotype with many counts. The rearrangement links TRBV3-1 to TRBJ2-1; TRBD2 matches at 8 bases. V lost 8 bases and J lost 4; bases outside the gene matches: 7. The V gene's germline CDR1 is LGHDT and CDR2 YNNKEL (reference sequence). The CDR3 loop spans 14 amino acids. CDR3 loop: CASSQREGYNEQFF. Here the CDR3 DNA reads TGTGCCAGCTCACAACGGGAGGGATACAATGAGCAGTTCTTC.

In its sample, this clonotype was seen a few times. The genes are TRBV7-9 and TRBJ1-1; D may be TRBD1 (5 bases). Germline V gene data show CDR1 as SEHNR and CDR2 as FQNEAQ (reference sequence). Trimming removed 5 bases at V and 1 base at J, with 14 bases between. This CDR3 region has 15 residues. CDR3 amino acids: CASSRSRGKNTEAFF. CDR3 nucleotide sequence: TGTGCCAGCAGCCGCTCCCGGGGGAAGAACACTGAAGCTTTCTTT.

V and J are TRBV9 and TRBJ2-3, with 9 nucleotides matching TRBD2. Germline V CDR1 and CDR2: SGDLS, YYNGEE. This CDR3 comprises 15 residues. Trimming removed 4 bases from V and 6 bases from J; junction bases left unmatched: 9. The CDR3 sequence: CASSPGLADLDTQYF. In DNA, the CDR3 is TGTGCCAGCAGCCCGGGACTAGCTGACCTGGATACGCAGTATTTT.

The rearrangement joins TRBV7-9 to TRBJ2-5; TRBD2 matches 8 bases. The trim removed 2 bases at V and 3 bases at J, leaving 8 bases unmatched. This CDR3 has 16 residues. CDR1 SEHNR and CDR2 FQNEAQ come from the germline V gene (reference sequence). This CDR3 is CASSLWAGGSKETQYF. The CDR3 DNA reads as TGTGCCAGCAGCTTATGGGCGGGGGGCTCAAAAGAGACCCAGTACTTC.